What follows describes a single TCR beta chain. This clonotype qualifies as medium-sized (0.01 to 0.1%). Its antigen is currently not known. Qualities for individual bases were not recorded, and no much larger clone is one base off. Patients with localized lung adenocarcinoma, a subtype of non-small cell lung cancer, were used as donors. The samples were taken from the centers of localized lung adenocarcinomas. For TCR repertoire analysis, CD8+ T cells taken from tumor tissue were profiled apart from CD4+ T cells. The sample comes from a study of CD4 and CD8 cells across lung adenocarcinoma regions (dated by TCRdb to 2017 to 2018). The study in broad terms: To look at intratumor heterogeneity in the T cell receptor repertoire, the study compared tumor centers against tumor margins.

Library preparation used PCR. Sequenced using a HiSeq X Ten. TCRdb reprocessing: public reads trimmed at Q25 with fastp, clones called with MiXCR, in-frame beta chains kept. Identical CDR3 proteins give one entry, which carries the most common genes and DNA. This sample comprises roughly 7,000 distinct CDR3 sequences, approximately 49% of them detected only once. The leading ten clones occupy over 15% of the sample. The CDR3 numbers 17 residues from cysteine through phenylalanine. Just CDR3 DNA is preserved here, 51 bases in frame from base 1. CDR1 is given as SGHTA and CDR2 as FQGTGA, both from the germline V gene.

This chain joins TRBV7-3 to TRBJ2-1, with 8 middle bases fitting TRBD1. The assigned J gene may be wrong: the sequence end matches TRBJ2-7 better. The receptor's source is a female donor with lung adenocarcinoma. The CD4 and CD8 labels of this study may be unreliable. What was sequenced was CD8+ T cells from the center of a lung tumor. The sample's cell subset or site label, in plain terms: tumor center region. The CDR3 here reads CASSLRQGAFYDNEQYF. The nucleotide sequence reads TGTGCCAGCAGCTTAAGGCAGGGGGCCTTTTACGACAATGAGCAGTACTTC.